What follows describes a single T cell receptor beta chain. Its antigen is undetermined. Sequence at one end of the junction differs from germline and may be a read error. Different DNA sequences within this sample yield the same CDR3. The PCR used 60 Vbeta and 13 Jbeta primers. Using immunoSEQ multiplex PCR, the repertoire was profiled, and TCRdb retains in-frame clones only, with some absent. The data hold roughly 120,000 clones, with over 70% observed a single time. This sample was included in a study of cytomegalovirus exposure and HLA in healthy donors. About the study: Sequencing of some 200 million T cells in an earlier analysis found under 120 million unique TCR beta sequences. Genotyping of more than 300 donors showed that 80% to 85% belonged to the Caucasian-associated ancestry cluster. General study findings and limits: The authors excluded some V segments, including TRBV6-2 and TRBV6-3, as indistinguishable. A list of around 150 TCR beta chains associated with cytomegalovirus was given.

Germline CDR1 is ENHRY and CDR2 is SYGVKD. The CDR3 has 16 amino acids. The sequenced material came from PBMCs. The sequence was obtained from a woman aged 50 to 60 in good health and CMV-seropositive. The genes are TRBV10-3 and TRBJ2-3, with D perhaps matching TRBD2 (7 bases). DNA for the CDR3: TGTGCCATCAGTGACAGGGACACGACTAGCACAGATACGCAATATTTT. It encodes CAISDRDTTSTDTQYF.